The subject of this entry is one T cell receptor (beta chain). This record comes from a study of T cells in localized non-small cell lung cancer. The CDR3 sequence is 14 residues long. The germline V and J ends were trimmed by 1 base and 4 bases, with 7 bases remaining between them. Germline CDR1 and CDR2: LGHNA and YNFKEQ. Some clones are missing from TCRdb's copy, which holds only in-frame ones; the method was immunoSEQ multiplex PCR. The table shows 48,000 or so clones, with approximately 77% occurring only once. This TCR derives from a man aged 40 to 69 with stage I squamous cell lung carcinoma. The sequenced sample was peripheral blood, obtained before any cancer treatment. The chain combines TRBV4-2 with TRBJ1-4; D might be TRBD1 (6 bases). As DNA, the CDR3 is TGTGCCAGCAGCCAAGGACAGGTTAATGAAAAACTGTTTTTT. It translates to CASSQGQVNEKLFF.